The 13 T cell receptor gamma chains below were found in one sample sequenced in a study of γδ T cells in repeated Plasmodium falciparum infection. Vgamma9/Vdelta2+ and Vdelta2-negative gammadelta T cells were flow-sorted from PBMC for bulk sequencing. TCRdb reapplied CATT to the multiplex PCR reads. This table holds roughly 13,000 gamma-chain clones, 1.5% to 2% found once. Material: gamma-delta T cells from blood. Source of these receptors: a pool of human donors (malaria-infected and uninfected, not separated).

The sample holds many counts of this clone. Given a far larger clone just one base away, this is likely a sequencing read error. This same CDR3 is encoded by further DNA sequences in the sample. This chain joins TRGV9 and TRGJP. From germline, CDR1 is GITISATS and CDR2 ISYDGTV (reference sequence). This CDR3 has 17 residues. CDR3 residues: CALWEVREELGKKIKVF. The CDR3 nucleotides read TGTGCCTTGTGGGAGGTGCGGGAAGAGTTAGGCAAAAAAATCAAGGTATTT.

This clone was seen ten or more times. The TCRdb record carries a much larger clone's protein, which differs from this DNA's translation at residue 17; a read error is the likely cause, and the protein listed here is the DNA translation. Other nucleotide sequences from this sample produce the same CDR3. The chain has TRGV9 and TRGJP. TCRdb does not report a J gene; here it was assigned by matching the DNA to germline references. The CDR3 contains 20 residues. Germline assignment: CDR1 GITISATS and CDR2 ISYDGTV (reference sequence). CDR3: CALWEVEQWGKKLGKKSKVF. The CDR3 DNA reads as TGTGCCTTGTGGGAGGTGGAGCAATGGGGCAAAAAGTTGGGCAAAAAAAGCAAGGTATTT.

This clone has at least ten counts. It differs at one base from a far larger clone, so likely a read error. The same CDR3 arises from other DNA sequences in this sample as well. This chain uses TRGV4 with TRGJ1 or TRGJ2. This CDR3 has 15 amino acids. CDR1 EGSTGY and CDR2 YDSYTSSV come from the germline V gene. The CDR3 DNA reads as TGTGCCACCTGGGACCCTCATGCAAATTATTATAAGAAGCTCTTT. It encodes CATWDPHANYYKKLF.

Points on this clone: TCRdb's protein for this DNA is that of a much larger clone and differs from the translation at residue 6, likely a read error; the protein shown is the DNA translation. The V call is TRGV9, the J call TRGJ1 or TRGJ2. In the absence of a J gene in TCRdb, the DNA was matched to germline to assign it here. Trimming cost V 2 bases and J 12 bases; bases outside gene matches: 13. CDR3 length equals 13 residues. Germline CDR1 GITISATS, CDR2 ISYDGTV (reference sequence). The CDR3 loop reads CALWEALPLGKLF. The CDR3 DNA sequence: TGTGCCTTGTGGGAGGCCTTACCCCTTGGGAAACTCTTT.

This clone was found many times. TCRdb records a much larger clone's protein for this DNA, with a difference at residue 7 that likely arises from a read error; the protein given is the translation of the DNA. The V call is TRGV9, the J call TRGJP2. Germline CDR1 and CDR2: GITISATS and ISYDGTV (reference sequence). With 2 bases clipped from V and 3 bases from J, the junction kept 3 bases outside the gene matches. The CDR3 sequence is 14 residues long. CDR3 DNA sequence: TGTGCCTTGTGGGAGGGGGGTAGTGATTGGATCAAGACGTTT. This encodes CALWEGGSDWIKTF.

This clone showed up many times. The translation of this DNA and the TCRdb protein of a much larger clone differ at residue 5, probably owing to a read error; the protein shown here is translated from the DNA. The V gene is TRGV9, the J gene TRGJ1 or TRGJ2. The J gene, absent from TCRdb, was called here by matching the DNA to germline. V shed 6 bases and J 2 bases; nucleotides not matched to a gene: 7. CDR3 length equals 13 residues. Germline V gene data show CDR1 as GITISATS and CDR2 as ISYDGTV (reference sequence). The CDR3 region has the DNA TGTGCCTTGTGGTACCCCTATTATTATAAGAAACTCTTT. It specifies CALWYPYYYKKLF.

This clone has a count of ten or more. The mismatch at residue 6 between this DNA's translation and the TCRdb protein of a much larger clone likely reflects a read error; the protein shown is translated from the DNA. CDR3 region: CATWDWLGSDWIKTF. The CDR3 coding sequence is TGTGCCACCTGGGATTGGCTGGGTAGTGATTGGATCAAGACGTTT. The genes are TRGV4 and TRGJP2. Assignment of the J gene here rests on matching the DNA to germline, because TCRdb gives none. Germline V CDR1 and CDR2: EGSTGY, YDSYTSSV. CDR3 length: 15 amino acids. V shed 3 bases and J 3 bases; nucleotides not matched to a gene: 7.

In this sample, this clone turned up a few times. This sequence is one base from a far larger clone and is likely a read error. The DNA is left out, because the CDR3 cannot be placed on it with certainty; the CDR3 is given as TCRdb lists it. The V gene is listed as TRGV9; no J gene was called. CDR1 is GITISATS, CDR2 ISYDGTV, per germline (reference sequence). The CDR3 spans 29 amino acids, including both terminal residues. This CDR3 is CALWEVRRNSLAVEQHLLSQVSIGRIQHF.

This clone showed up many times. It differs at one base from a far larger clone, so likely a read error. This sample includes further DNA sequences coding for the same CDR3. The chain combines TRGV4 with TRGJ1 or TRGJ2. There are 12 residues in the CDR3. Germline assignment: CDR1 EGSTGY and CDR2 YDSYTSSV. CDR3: CATWERNYKKLF. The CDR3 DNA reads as TGTGCCACCTGGGAGCGGAATTATAAGAAGCTCTTT.

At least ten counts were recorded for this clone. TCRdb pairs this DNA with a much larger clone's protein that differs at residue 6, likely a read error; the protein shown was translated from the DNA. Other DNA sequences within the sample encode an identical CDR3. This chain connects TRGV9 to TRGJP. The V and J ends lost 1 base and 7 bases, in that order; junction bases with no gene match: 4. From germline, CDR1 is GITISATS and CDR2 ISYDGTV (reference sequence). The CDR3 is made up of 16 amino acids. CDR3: CALWEVNELGKKIKVF. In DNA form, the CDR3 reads TGTGCCTTGTGGGAGGTCAACGAGTTGGGCAAAAAAATCAAGGTATTT.

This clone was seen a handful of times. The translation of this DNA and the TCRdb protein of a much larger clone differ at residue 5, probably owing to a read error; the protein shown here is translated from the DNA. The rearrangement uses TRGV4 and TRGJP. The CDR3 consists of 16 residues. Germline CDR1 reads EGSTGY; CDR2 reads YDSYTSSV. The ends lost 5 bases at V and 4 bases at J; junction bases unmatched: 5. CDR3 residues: CATWGIQELGKKIKVF. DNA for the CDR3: TGTGCCACCTGGGGGATACAAGAGTTGGGCAAAAAAATCAAGGTATTT.

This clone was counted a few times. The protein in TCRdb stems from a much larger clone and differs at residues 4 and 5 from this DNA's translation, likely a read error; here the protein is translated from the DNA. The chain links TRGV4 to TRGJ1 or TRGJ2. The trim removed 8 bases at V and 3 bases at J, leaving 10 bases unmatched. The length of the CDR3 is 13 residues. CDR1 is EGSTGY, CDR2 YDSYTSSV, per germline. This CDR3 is CATLYGPYYKKLF. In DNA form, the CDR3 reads TGTGCCACCTTGTATGGCCCTTATTATAAGAAACTCTTT.

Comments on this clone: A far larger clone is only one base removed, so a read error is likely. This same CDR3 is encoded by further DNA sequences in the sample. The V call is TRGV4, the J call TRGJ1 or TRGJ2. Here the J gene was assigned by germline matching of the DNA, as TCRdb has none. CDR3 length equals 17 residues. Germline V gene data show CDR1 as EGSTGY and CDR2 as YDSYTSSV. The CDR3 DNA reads TGCGCCACCTGGGATGGGCGCGATTTCCCTAATTATTATAAGAAACTCTTT. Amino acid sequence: CATWDGRDFPNYYKKLF.